These 15 T cell receptor beta chains share one sample of origin, sequenced in a study of blood T cell repertoires in COVID-19. TCRdb's table, derived via immunoSEQ multiplex PCR, lists solely in-frame clones and lacks some. Here the sample spans about 160,000 clones, over 70% being singletons. Sequences were obtained from PBMCs or T cells enriched from blood (not recorded which). These receptor sequences come from a woman in her thirties or forties with acute COVID-19.

This clone was observed a handful of times. The chain has TRBV27 and TRBJ2-1, with a possible D match to TRBD2 (6 bases). The V gene's germline CDR1 is MNHEY and CDR2 SMNVEV (reference sequence). The V end was cut by 0 bases, the J end by 7 bases, with 16 bases between. The CDR3 has 16 residues. The CDR3 nucleotides are TGTGCCAGCAGTTTATCAGGGCTAGCGAAAGGGAATGAGCAGTTCTTC. Amino acid sequence: CASSLSGLAKGNEQFF.

V usage is TRBV25-1 and J usage is TRBJ2-7, with D perhaps matching TRBD2 (7 bases). Germline V gene data show CDR1 as MGHDK and CDR2 as SYGVNS. V was clipped by 3 bases and J by 5 bases, with 20 bases between them. The CDR3 has 16 amino acids. CDR3 sequence: CASSDGRGGRKNEQYF. CDR3 DNA sequence: TGTGCCAGCAGTGATGGTAGGGGGGGCAGAAAGAACGAGCAGTACTTC.

This sequence joins TRBV5-4 and TRBJ2-3; possibly TRBD2 for D (6 bases). The V end lost 6 bases, the J end lost 8 bases, and 28 bases lay between the germline ends. CDR3 length: 17 residues. Germline CDR1 and CDR2: SGHNT and YYREEE (reference sequence). The CDR3 protein is CASTSLGGVSGAGTQYF. CDR3 DNA: TGTGCCAGCACCTCCCTGGGCGGGGTTTCCGGAGCGGGTACGCAGTATTTT.

The chain carries TRBV11-1 and TRBJ2-1; 7 bases align to TRBD2. The germline CDR1 and CDR2 sequences are SGHAT and FQDESV (reference sequence). The CDR3 covers 15 residues. The J segment lost 6 bases and the V segment lost 0 bases, leaving 5 bases of the junction unmatched. The chain's CDR3 is CASSLAGGPGNEQFF. CDR3 DNA sequence: TGTGCCAGCAGCTTAGCGGGAGGGCCCGGCAATGAGCAGTTCTTC.

As DNA, the CDR3 is TGTGCCAGCAGTTACGGGCCCGGGGAGCTGTTTTTT. Its translation: CASSYGPGELFF. The chain has TRBV6-5 and TRBJ2-2; D not resolved. Germline-derived CDR1 and CDR2 are MNHEY and SVGAGI. V dropped 2 bases and J dropped 6 bases, with 4 bases sitting between them. This CDR3 is built from 12 residues.

The chain has TRBV27 and TRBJ1-6; no clear D gene. V was pared by 5 bases and J by 1 base, with 12 bases between. Per germline, CDR1 MNHEY and CDR2 SMNVEV (reference sequence). CDR3 length equals 16 residues. CDR3 bases: TGTGCCAGCAGTATTTCGAGTGGTTCCTATAATTCACCCCTCCACTTT. This gives the protein CASSISSGSYNSPLHF.

This clone was seen a handful of times. In DNA, the CDR3 is TGTGCCAGCAGTTCTGACACCGGACAGGGATGGTACGAGCAGTACTTC. This encodes CASSSDTGQGWYEQYF. The chain recombines TRBV6-5 with TRBJ2-7, with 8 bases matching TRBD1. J lost 4 bases, V lost 4 bases, and 12 bases had no gene match. The CDR3 runs 16 residues. CDR1 MNHEY and CDR2 SVGAGI come from the germline V gene.

This chain joins TRBV3-1 (or the pseudogene TRBV3-2) and TRBJ1-1; TRBD1 is a possible D gene (6 bases). Deletions cut 5 bases from V and 4 bases from J, with 23 bases between. This CDR3 region has 17 residues. The germline gives CDR1 LGHDT, CDR2 YNNKEL (reference sequence). In DNA form, the CDR3 reads TGTGCCAGCAGCTCGGCCATATCCCGCGGGGGCGGCACTGAAGCTTTCTTT. Translated, it gives CASSSAISRGGGTEAFF.

The V and J genes are TRBV29-1 and TRBJ2-2; D may be TRBD2 (5 bases). V was cut by 5 bases and J by 5 bases, with 15 bases left in between. From germline, CDR1 is SQVTM and CDR2 ANQGSEA. This CDR3 has 14 amino acids. This chain's CDR3 is CSVYRDYGTGELFF. The CDR3 DNA reads TGCAGCGTTTATCGGGATTATGGAACCGGGGAGCTGTTTTTT.

This sequence joins TRBV19 and TRBJ2-3; 10 bases are a match to TRBD2. Germline values: CDR1 LNHDA, CDR2 SQIVND (reference sequence). This CDR3 has 15 residues. Trimming cost V 7 bases and J 5 bases; bases outside gene matches: 9. The CDR3: CASTSGRAGGDTQYF. DNA of the CDR3: TGTGCCAGTACAAGCGGGAGGGCCGGTGGAGATACGCAGTATTTT.

Only a few counts were recorded for this clone. The sample carries other DNA sequences with the same CDR3. The genes are TRBV7-2 and TRBJ2-5, with D perhaps matching TRBD2 (5 bases). The V and J ends lost 4 bases and 1 base respectively, with 10 bases between them. CDR1 and CDR2 from the germline V gene are SGHTA and FQGNSA. This CDR3 comprises 14 residues. The CDR3 DNA reads TGTGCCAGCAGCTCCTGGACTGGCCAAGAGACCCAGTACTTC. Its translation: CASSSWTGQETQYF.

The gene calls are TRBV5-1 and TRBJ1-2; 8 positions match TRBD1. The CDR3 runs 12 residues. V shed 2 bases and J 8 bases; nucleotides not matched to a gene: 2. Per the germline V gene, CDR1 is SGHRS and CDR2 is YFSETQ. CDR3 nucleotide sequence: TGCGCCAGCAGCTTACAGGGGGACGGCTACACCTTC. Protein: CASSLQGDGYTF.

The count of this clone is one. The chain uses TRBV7-2 and TRBJ2-1; 7 nucleotides line up with TRBD2. The germline CDR1 and CDR2 sequences are SGHTA and FQGNSA. Trimming took 2 bases from V and 1 from J; bases not matched to a gene: 5. The CDR3 is 16 residues long. The CDR3 DNA follows: TGTGCCAGCAGCTTACTAGGCGGGAGTTCCTACAATGAGCAGTTCTTC. Translating it yields CASSLLGGSSYNEQFF.

This clone was seen a few times. V gene TRBV7-8 combines with J gene TRBJ2-1, with TRBD2 identical over 14 bases. The germline CDR1 and CDR2 sequences are SGHVS and FQNEAQ. The V gene end was trimmed by 4 bases and the J gene end by 5 bases; junction bases not matched to a gene: 4. The CDR3 spans 16 residues. CDR3 sequence (DNA): TGTGCCAGCAGCTGGCGGACTAGCGGGGGGCACAATGAGCAGTTCTTC. This encodes CASSWRTSGGHNEQFF.

The chain employs TRBV10-2 and TRBJ2-1; TRBD1 matches 8 bases. J was trimmed by 10 bases and V by 6 bases; bases with no gene match: 20. Germline-derived CDR1 and CDR2 are WSHSY and SAAADI. The CDR3 is made up of 17 amino acids. The CDR3 spells CASSDQGASAASGEQFF. CDR3 sequence (DNA): TGCGCCAGCAGCGACCAGGGGGCTAGCGCGGCGTCAGGGGAGCAGTTCTTC.